Below, 24 T cell receptor beta chains from the same sample are listed, as sequenced in a study of blood T cell repertoires in COVID-19. Profiled with immunoSEQ multiplex PCR; TCRdb holds only in-frame clones, not every one. The repertoire includes more than 300,000 clones, roughly 90% of them detected once, and over 8.5% sits in the top ten. Sample: PBMCs or T cells enriched from blood (not recorded which). The origin of the receptors is a woman aged 25 to 39 who had recovered from COVID-19.

This chain links TRBV18 with TRBJ2-7; 8 positions agree with TRBD1. This CDR3 has 15 residues. CDR1 and CDR2 from the germline V gene are KGHSH and LQKENI. Trimming at V came to 2 bases and at J to 6 bases, leaving 9 bases not matched to a gene. As DNA, the CDR3 is TGTGCCAGCTCACCATCTGACAGGGGACCCTTCGAGCAGTACTTC. Amino acid sequence: CASSPSDRGPFEQYF.

This sequence joins TRBV23-1 and TRBJ1-2, with D possibly being TRBD1 (6 bases). TRBV23-1 is an open reading frame, and its role is uncertain. The CDR3 covers 14 residues. V lost 11 bases and J 8 bases, leaving 24 bases between the germline ends. CDR3 protein: CALRGALLLPGYTF. The CDR3 nucleotides are TGCGCCCTTCGGGGGGCCCTACTCCTCCCAGGCTACACCTTC.

This clone was observed a single time. The genes are TRBV19 and TRBJ1-6; D is uncertain. The V end lost 5 bases, the J end lost 18 bases, and 23 bases lay between the germline ends. This CDR3 has 14 amino acids. CDR1 and CDR2 from the germline V gene are LNHDA and SQIVND (reference sequence). CDR3 nucleotides: TGTGCCAGTAGTCCGCGGCAGACCGGACTCGCGTCCCACTTT. It yields the protein CASSPRQTGLASHF.

In DNA form, the CDR3 reads TGTGCCAGCAGCTCTACAGGTATCAATCAGCCCCAGCATTTT. This codes for CASSSTGINQPQHF. The chain couples TRBV7-9 to TRBJ1-5; possible D gene TRBD1, 5 bases. The length of the CDR3 is 14 residues. The V gene's germline CDR1 is SEHNR and CDR2 FQNEAQ (reference sequence). V dropped 4 bases and J dropped 3 bases, with 10 bases sitting between them.

This chain connects TRBV27 to TRBJ2-1; tentatively, D is TRBD2 (6 bases). Germline V gene data show CDR1 as MNHEY and CDR2 as SMNVEV (reference sequence). CDR3 length: 17 residues. The germline V and J ends were trimmed by 2 bases and 3 bases, with 17 bases remaining between them. As DNA, the CDR3 is TGTGCCAGCAGTTTAGGACCCCCGGGAGCCATCTACAATGAGCAGTTCTTC. Residues: CASSLGPPGAIYNEQFF.

This clone was picked up a small number of times. The sample carries other DNA sequences with the same CDR3. The chain links TRBV29-1 to TRBJ1-1; the D gene is possibly TRBD1 (5 bases). V shed 6 bases and J shed 2 bases, with 13 bases lying between them. The CDR3 is 13 amino acids. Germline V gene data show CDR1 as SQVTM and CDR2 as ANQGSEA. The CDR3 protein is CSVVGGVNTEAFF. The CDR3 bases are TGCAGCGTGGTTGGAGGGGTCAACACTGAAGCTTTCTTT.

This clone occurred once. The chain links TRBV28 to TRBJ1-5, with D uncertain. Germline CDR1 MDHEN, CDR2 SYDVKM. Trimming shortened V by 6 bases and J by 2 bases, and 14 bases separated the two germline ends. The CDR3 length is 15 residues. CDR3 protein: CASRPPRRGNQPQHF. CDR3 sequence (DNA): TGTGCCAGCAGACCCCCCCGGCGGGGCAATCAGCCCCAGCATTTT.

The gene calls are TRBV5-1 and TRBJ1-5; TRBD1 is a possible D gene (6 bases). The germline V and J ends were trimmed by 0 bases and 0 bases, with 16 bases remaining between them. The CDR3 extends over 18 amino acids. Germline values: CDR1 SGHRS, CDR2 YFSETQ. CDR3 in amino acids: CASSLAGRTDYSNQPQHF. The CDR3 nucleotides are TGCGCCAGCAGCTTGGCAGGAAGGACAGACTATAGCAATCAGCCCCAGCATTTT.

The V and J genes are TRBV10-3 and TRBJ1-1, with TRBD1 matching over 7 bases. The CDR3 has 14 residues. Per the germline V gene, CDR1 is ENHRY and CDR2 is SYGVKD. V shed 11 bases and J 0 bases; nucleotides not matched to a gene: 9. CDR3 loop: CASRTGSLNTEAFF. The CDR3 DNA follows: TGTGCCTCTCGGACAGGATCTCTGAACACTGAAGCTTTCTTT.

V and J are TRBV7-9 and TRBJ1-1; no clear D gene. Trimming cost V 6 bases and J 0 bases, with 14 bases left between them. The CDR3 runs 15 residues. Germline V gene lookup returns CDR1 SEHNR and CDR2 FQNEAQ (reference sequence). The CDR3 region has the DNA TGTGCCAGCAGTCCCTATGAGACATTGAACACTGAAGCTTTCTTT. Protein sequence: CASSPYETLNTEAFF.

The chain combines TRBV5-1 with TRBJ2-1; TRBD1 matches 9 bases. This CDR3 region has 14 residues. Germline V lookup: CDR1 SGHRS, CDR2 YFSETQ. V lost 4 bases to trimming and J lost 7 bases; unmatched junction nucleotides: 6. In DNA, the CDR3 is TGCGCCAGCAGCGGCCCGGGACAGGGTAATGAGCAGTTCTTC. Amino acid sequence: CASSGPGQGNEQFF.

This sequence joins TRBV29-1 and TRBJ2-7; possibly TRBD2 for D (6 bases). The CDR3 covers 12 residues. From germline, CDR1 is SQVTM and CDR2 ANQGSEA. Trimming took off 6 bases at V and 3 bases at J, with 12 bases between the two ends. The CDR3 is CSVIRRGYEQYF. CDR3 DNA: TGCAGCGTCATTAGGAGGGGCTACGAGCAGTACTTC.

This clone appeared once. This rearrangement joins TRBV6-5 to TRBJ1-6, with D tentatively TRBD1 (5 bases). V was cut by 0 bases and J by 7 bases, with 10 bases left in between. The CDR3 loop spans 15 amino acids. CDR1 MNHEY and CDR2 SVGAGI come from the germline V gene. The CDR3 DNA reads as TGTGCCAGCAGTTACTCGCGGGGCGTAAATTCACCCCTCCACTTT. Its translation: CASSYSRGVNSPLHF.

CDR3 in DNA: TGTGCCTGGAGTTCCCCGGGACTAGCGGATTCTTCCTACGAGCAGTACTTC. It codes for CAWSSPGLADSSYEQYF. The chain is built from TRBV30 and TRBJ2-7; 11 nucleotides match TRBD2. V shed 2 bases and J 1 base; nucleotides not matched to a gene: 10. Looked up from germline, CDR1 is GTSNPN and CDR2 is SVGIG (reference sequence). CDR3 length: 17 residues.

The chain carries TRBV4-1 and TRBJ1-1; TRBD1 agrees at 11 bases. V lost 0 bases to trimming and J lost 0 bases; unmatched junction nucleotides: 3. Germline CDR1 reads MGHRA; CDR2 reads YSYEKL. CDR3 length: 17 amino acids. CDR3 DNA sequence: TGCGCCAGCAGCCAAGAAAGGGACAGGGGGATGAACACTGAAGCTTTCTTT. This sequence encodes CASSQERDRGMNTEAFF.

The chain has TRBV28 and TRBJ1-2; maybe TRBD1 (6 bases). Trimming took off 6 bases at V and 2 bases at J, with 13 bases between the two ends. The CDR3 totals 14 residues. Germline lookup yields CDR1 MDHEN and CDR2 SYDVKM. The CDR3 sequence: CASRIGQMNYGYTF. DNA for the CDR3: TGTGCCAGCAGAATAGGACAGATGAACTATGGCTACACCTTC.

CDR3: CASRHLRDRNTEAFF. The CDR3 region has the DNA TGTGCCAGCAGACACCTCCGGGACAGGAACACTGAAGCTTTCTTT. V gene TRBV11-2 combines with J gene TRBJ1-1; 7 bases agree with TRBD1. Trimming at V came to 6 bases and at J to 1 base, leaving 8 bases not matched to a gene. Germline V gene lookup returns CDR1 SGHAT and CDR2 FQNNGV. The CDR3 covers 15 residues.

This CDR3 is CASSFPRRGNTEAFF. The CDR3 DNA sequence: TGCGCCAGCAGCTTCCCCAGACGGGGGAACACTGAAGCTTTCTTT. V gene TRBV5-1 combines with J gene TRBJ1-1; no clear D gene. The ends were cut back, 2 bases at V and 1 base at J, with 12 bases in the middle. CDR1 and CDR2 (germline): SGHRS, YFSETQ. The CDR3 runs 15 residues. Together with reference TRBV5-1 and TRBJ1-1, the CDR3 gives the full variable domain: KAGVTQTPRYLIKTRGQQVTLSCSPISGHRSVSWYQQTPGQGLQFLFEYFSETQRNKGNFPGRFSGRQFSNSRSEMNVSTLELGDSALYLCASSFPRRGNTEAFFGQGTRLTVV.

The V call is TRBV7-2, the J call TRBJ2-3; D is perhaps TRBD1 (5 bases). CDR3 length equals 16 residues. The ends were cut back, 5 bases at V and 2 bases at J, with 17 bases in the middle. Germline CDR1 SGHTA, CDR2 FQGNSA. The CDR3 spells CASSTRTRINTDTQYF. DNA of the CDR3: TGTGCCAGCAGCACCCGGACACGCATAAACACAGATACGCAGTATTTT.

The chain employs TRBV3-1 (or the pseudogene TRBV3-2) and TRBJ1-1; 8 bases agree with TRBD1. The CDR3 is made up of 13 amino acids. J lost 8 bases, V lost 2 bases, and 4 bases had no gene match. Germline CDR1 reads LGHDT; CDR2 reads YNNKEL (reference sequence). The CDR3 spells CASSQQGAPEAFF. The CDR3 DNA sequence: TGTGCCAGCAGCCAACAGGGGGCCCCCGAAGCTTTCTTT.

As for this clone: Distinct nucleotide sequences in the sample also encode this CDR3. This chain connects TRBV28 to TRBJ1-1; D not resolved. Germline V gene sequence: CDR1 MDHEN, CDR2 SYDVKM. V was cut by 3 bases and J by 1 base, with 6 bases left in between. The CDR3 sequence is 13 residues long. CDR3: CASSFSSNTEAFF. The CDR3 nucleotides are TGTGCCAGCAGTTTTTCCTCGAACACTGAAGCTTTCTTT. The whole variable domain, remainder taken from reference TRBV28 and TRBJ1-1, is DVKVTQSSRYLVKRTGEKVFLECVQDMDHENMFWYRQDPGLGLRLIYFSYDVKMKEKGDIPEGYSVSREKKERFSLILESASTNQTSMYLCASSFSSNTEAFFGQGTRLTVV.

The chain carries TRBV19 and TRBJ2-1; 9 bases match TRBD2. The J segment lost 8 bases and the V segment lost 5 bases, leaving 4 bases of the junction unmatched. The CDR3 spans 13 residues. Germline lookup yields CDR1 LNHDA and CDR2 SQIVND (reference sequence). The CDR3 DNA is TGTGCCAGTAGTGGGACTAGCTTGCATGAGCAGTTCTTC. Its translation is CASSGTSLHEQFF.

The rearrangement uses TRBV19 and TRBJ2-7, with 8 bases identical to TRBD2. Trimming cost V 4 bases and J 2 bases; bases outside gene matches: 7. Germline CDR1 and CDR2: LNHDA and SQIVND (reference sequence). The CDR3 sequence is 15 residues long. The CDR3 loop reads CASSKSSGGPYEQYF. Written as DNA, the CDR3 is TGTGCCAGTAGTAAATCCAGCGGGGGACCCTACGAGCAGTACTTC.

The rearrangement links TRBV3-1 (or the pseudogene TRBV3-2) to TRBJ2-3, with D unresolved. This CDR3 region has 14 residues. Trimming cost V 0 bases and J 5 bases, with 9 bases left between them. Germline CDR1 is LGHDT and CDR2 is YNNKEL (reference sequence). The CDR3 reads CASSQEEWRDTQYF. CDR3 DNA sequence: TGTGCCAGCAGCCAAGAGGAGTGGAGAGATACGCAGTATTTT.